Following are 23 T cell receptor beta chains from one sample sequenced in a study of blood T cell repertoires in COVID-19. TCRdb keeps only in-frame clones here, not all; method: immunoSEQ multiplex PCR. Of 140,000 to 150,000 clones in the sample, 87% were seen once. Sequences were obtained from PBMCs or T cells enriched from blood (not recorded which). These receptors originate from a woman between 40 and 55 years old who had been exposed to COVID-19.

V gene TRBV5-4 combines with J gene TRBJ2-5; a weak D match, TRBD1 (6 bases). The CDR3 length is 14 residues. The germline V gene encodes CDR1 SGHNT and CDR2 YYREEE (reference sequence). V was trimmed by 3 bases and J by 0 bases, leaving 9 bases between them. CDR3: CASSYRDNQETQYF. Here the CDR3 DNA reads TGTGCCAGCAGCTACCGGGACAACCAAGAGACCCAGTACTTC.

V is TRBV19 and J is TRBJ2-2; TRBD1 matches 9 bases. CDR1 LNHDA and CDR2 SQIVND come from the germline V gene (reference sequence). V dropped 7 bases and J dropped 0; count of bases not matched to a gene: 15. CDR3 size: 19 residues. The CDR3 bases are TGTGCCAGTACCCTTATATGGGGACAGGGAGTCTCGAACACCGGGGAGCTGTTTTTT. It yields the protein CASTLIWGQGVSNTGELFF. Full variable domain (remainder filled in from reference TRBV19 and TRBJ2-2): DGGITQSPKYLFRKEGQNVTLSCEQNLNHDAMYWYRQDPGQGLRLIYYSQIVNDFQKGDIAEGYSVSREKKESFPLTVTSAQKNPTAFYLCASTLIWGQGVSNTGELFFGEGSRLTVL.

CDR3 DNA: TGTGCCAGCAGCTTAGAGAGGGACTCTGGGGCCAACGTCCTGACTTTC. It encodes CASSLERDSGANVLTF. The genes are TRBV7-9 and TRBJ2-6; tentative D call: TRBD2 (5 bases). Germline CDR1 and CDR2: SEHNR and FQNEAQ (reference sequence). The CDR3 has 16 amino acids. The V gene lost 1 base and the J gene lost 0 bases, with 7 bases spanning the gap.

V usage is TRBV7-9 and J usage is TRBJ2-2; tentative D call: TRBD1 (6 bases). The germline CDR1 and CDR2 sequences are SEHNR and FQNEAQ (reference sequence). V was shortened by 1 base and J by 7 bases, with 13 bases between the two germline ends. This CDR3 spans 15 amino acids. The CDR3 protein is CASSLEWATGGELFF. In DNA, the CDR3 is TGTGCCAGCAGCTTAGAATGGGCGACAGGCGGGGAGCTGTTTTTT.

The V call is TRBV11-2, the J call TRBJ2-3; possibly TRBD2 for D (5 bases). V was shortened by 5 bases and J by 6 bases, with 24 bases between the two germline ends. Germline-derived CDR1 and CDR2 are SGHAT and FQNNGV. This CDR3 has 17 amino acids. The CDR3 region has the DNA TGTGCCAGCAGCATCGGACGACTCGGGAACCTCTGGGATACGCAGTATTTT. Its translation is CASSIGRLGNLWDTQYF.

The chain links TRBV4-3 to TRBJ2-3; D not resolved. The V end was cut by 1 base, the J end by 0 bases, with 5 bases between. CDR3 length: 14 amino acids. From germline, CDR1 is LGHNA and CDR2 YSLEER. The CDR3 here is CASSQGPSTDTQYF. The CDR3 DNA sequence: TGCGCCAGCAGCCAAGGGCCGAGCACAGATACGCAGTATTTT.

The J gene is TRBJ2-3, the V gene TRBV5-1, with 11 positions matching TRBD2. Germline CDR1 SGHRS, CDR2 YFSETQ. This CDR3 is built from 16 residues. The junction had 7 bases not matched to a gene; V was cut back by 4 bases and J by 3 bases. CDR3 sequence (DNA): TGCGCCAGCAGCCTACTTAGCGGGGGGGCTACAGATACGCAGTATTTT. It specifies CASSLLSGGATDTQYF.

V gene TRBV19 combines with J gene TRBJ1-2; 8 bases align to TRBD1. Germline CDR1 reads LNHDA; CDR2 reads SQIVND (reference sequence). This CDR3 is 16 amino acids long. V gave up 7 bases and J gave up 2 bases; unmatched junction bases: 12. This CDR3 is CASTAGLWTGNYGYTF. CDR3 nucleotides: TGTGCCAGTACCGCGGGTCTTTGGACAGGGAACTATGGCTACACCTTC.

The chain employs TRBV6-4 and TRBJ1-6, with unresolved D. Trimming removed 0 bases at V and 10 bases at J, with 13 bases between. The CDR3 extends over 15 amino acids. Germline V gives CDR1 MRHNA, CDR2 SNTAGT. This CDR3 is CASSDSPYGLSPLHF. The DNA for the CDR3 is TGTGCCAGCAGTGACTCGCCGTACGGTCTCTCACCCCTCCACTTT.

CDR3 region: CASNELAGGRETQYF. The CDR3 coding sequence is TGTGCCAGTAATGAGCTAGCGGGGGGCCGGGAGACCCAGTACTTC. The chain uses TRBV19 and TRBJ2-5; 11 nucleotides align to TRBD2. This CDR3 is 15 amino acids long. The ends lost 7 bases at V and 5 bases at J; junction bases unmatched: 9. The germline gives CDR1 LNHDA, CDR2 SQIVND (reference sequence).

The J gene is TRBJ2-2, the V gene TRBV18; TRBD2 agrees at 8 bases. The CDR3 runs to 15 residues. V lost 5 bases to trimming and J lost 3 bases; unmatched junction nucleotides: 5. Per germline, CDR1 KGHSH and CDR2 LQKENI. DNA of the CDR3: TGTGCCAGCTCAGCCAGCGGGGGCTACACCGGGGAGCTGTTTTTT. Residues: CASSASGGYTGELFF.

The rearrangement uses TRBV3-1 (or the pseudogene TRBV3-2) and TRBJ2-3; 8 bases match TRBD2. Germline loops: CDR1 LGHDT, CDR2 YNNKEL (reference sequence). The CDR3 consists of 18 residues. The ends lost 0 bases at V and 5 bases at J; junction bases unmatched: 13. For the CDR3, the DNA is TGTGCCAGCAGCCAAGATAAGGGGGGGACTAGTCAGGGAGATACGCAGTATTTT. Its translation: CASSQDKGGTSQGDTQYF.

The rearrangement joins TRBV6-1 to TRBJ1-3; D is undetermined. Germline lookup yields CDR1 MNHNS and CDR2 SASEGT. CDR3 size: 17 residues. V lost 3 bases, J lost 4 bases, and 19 bases lay in between. CDR3 in DNA: TGTGCCAGCAGTGACACGGGATCAGTCTTACTCGGAAACACCATATATTTT. Its translation is CASSDTGSVLLGNTIYF.

The chain couples TRBV27 to TRBJ1-6; 10 bases are a match to TRBD1. The CDR3 spans 14 residues. With V trimmed by 4 bases and J by 7 bases, 1 base remained unmatched. From germline, CDR1 is MNHEY and CDR2 SMNVEV (reference sequence). CDR3 in DNA: TGTGCCAGCAGTTGGGGACAGGGGAATTCACCCCTCCACTTT. Its translation is CASSWGQGNSPLHF.

The rearrangement links TRBV7-2 to TRBJ2-2; tentatively, D is TRBD2 (5 bases). The length of the CDR3 is 14 residues. In germline, CDR1 is SGHTA, CDR2 FQGNSA. V lost 4 bases to trimming and J lost 0 bases, with 6 bases between them. The CDR3 protein is CASSSGANTGELFF. Written as DNA, the CDR3 is TGTGCCAGCAGCTCCGGGGCGAACACCGGGGAGCTGTTTTTT. The variable domain in full, completed from reference TRBV7-2 and TRBJ2-2, reads GAGVSQSPSNKVTEKGKDVELRCDPISGHTALYWYRQSLGQGLEFLIYFQGNSAPDKSGLPSDRFSAERTGGSVSTLTIQRTQQEDSAVYLCASSSGANTGELFFGEGSRLTVL.

V is TRBV11-2 and J is TRBJ2-5; a weak D match, TRBD2 (6 bases). This CDR3 has 16 residues. Germline V gene lookup returns CDR1 SGHAT and CDR2 FQNNGV. Trimming cost V 1 base and J 5 bases, with 17 bases left between them. The CDR3 DNA sequence: TGTGCCAGCAGCTTAGGGGACTTTCCCGAGGCGGAGACCCAGTACTTC. Its protein is CASSLGDFPEAETQYF.

In its sample, this clone was seen once. The chain recombines TRBV29-1 with TRBJ2-5; TRBD2 aligns across 7 bases. CDR1 SQVTM and CDR2 ANQGSEA come from the germline V gene. After removal of 8 bases from V and 2 bases from J, the junction contained 14 bases not matched to a gene. The CDR3 has 15 residues. CDR3 sequence (DNA): TGCAGCTTTATTTCCGCGGGAGTAGGGCAAGAGACCCAGTACTTC. Protein product: CSFISAGVGQETQYF.

The rearrangement links TRBV10-2 to TRBJ2-3; a weak D match, TRBD2 (5 bases). The V and J ends lost 3 bases and 9 bases respectively, with 16 bases between them. Germline assignment: CDR1 WSHSY and CDR2 SAAADI. This CDR3 region has 14 residues. CDR3 in DNA: TGCGCCAGCAGTGAATGGACTCAGAGCGAAACGCAGTATTTT. Translation: CASSEWTQSETQYF.

The chain links TRBV28 to TRBJ1-3, with 7 bases that match TRBD1. This CDR3 region has 14 residues. CDR1 and CDR2 from the germline V gene are MDHEN and SYDVKM. V lost 6 bases, J lost 5 bases, and 7 bases stayed unmatched. CDR3 in amino acids: CASSLGTARNTIYF. In DNA form, the CDR3 reads TGTGCCAGCAGCCTCGGGACAGCCCGAAACACCATATATTTT.

The chain is built from TRBV9 and TRBJ2-2, with TRBD1 as a possible D gene (6 bases). V was pared by 3 bases and J by 4 bases, with 13 bases between. Germline V gene sequence: CDR1 SGDLS, CDR2 YYNGEE. CDR3 length: 15 amino acids. The CDR3 DNA sequence: TGTGCCAGCAGCGCCCAGGACAGCCTCACCGGGGAGCTGTTTTTT. As protein: CASSAQDSLTGELFF.

The chain is built from TRBV7-2 and TRBJ2-2; TRBD2 might be the D (6 bases). There are 14 residues in the CDR3. V was shortened by 1 base and J by 6 bases, with 9 bases between the two germline ends. Germline V gives CDR1 SGHTA, CDR2 FQGNSA. The CDR3 is CASSLGGESGELFF. CDR3 DNA sequence: TGTGCCAGCAGCTTAGGGGGGGAGTCCGGGGAGCTGTTTTTT.

The genes are TRBV6-1 and TRBJ1-6, with TRBD1 matching 8 bases. Germline values: CDR1 MNHNS, CDR2 SASEGT. The CDR3 runs to 14 residues. The J segment lost 10 bases and the V segment lost 3 bases, leaving 5 bases of the junction unmatched. The CDR3 loop is CASSDRTGQSPLHF. DNA for the CDR3: TGTGCCAGCAGTGATAGGACAGGGCAGTCACCCCTCCACTTT.

The chain links TRBV29-1 to TRBJ2-7, with D perhaps TRBD1 (5 bases). Germline-derived CDR1 and CDR2 are SQVTM and ANQGSEA. Trimming cost V 4 bases and J 2 bases, with 9 bases left between them. This CDR3 has 12 amino acids. The CDR3 reads CSVGDRTYEQYF. CDR3 bases: TGCAGCGTTGGAGACAGAACCTACGAGCAGTACTTC.